One T cell receptor beta chain is described in this entry. Its antigen remains unknown. The sample is drawn from a study of T-cell memory formation after mild COVID-19. Study summary: In these data, TCR clusters were largely donor specific. Study results and caveats: Detection of some responders pre-infection suggested pre-existing cross-reactive memory T cells participated. Contracting clones from day 15 to 85 showed balanced CD4/CD8; later expanders favored CD4+.

The CDR3 is made up of 15 amino acids. V shed 3 bases and J shed 1 base, with 12 bases lying between them. TCRdb re-derived calls from the 5' RACE reads in MiXCR, one entry per CDR3 protein. In the table there are roughly 200,000 distinct CDR3 sequences, 9.5% to 10% of which are singletons. This sequence joins TRBV12-3 or TRBV12-4 and TRBJ2-5, with D hard to call. The origin of this receptor is a man in his late teens or twenties who had mild COVID-19 (a few samples of this study predate the infection). Cell type and time point are not known. The sequenced material came from PBMCs or a T cell subset sorted from them (not recorded which). Written as DNA, the CDR3 is TGTGCCAGCAGTTTCGGTGACCGCTTCCAAGAGACCCAGTACTTC. It is translated as CASSFGDRFQETQYF.